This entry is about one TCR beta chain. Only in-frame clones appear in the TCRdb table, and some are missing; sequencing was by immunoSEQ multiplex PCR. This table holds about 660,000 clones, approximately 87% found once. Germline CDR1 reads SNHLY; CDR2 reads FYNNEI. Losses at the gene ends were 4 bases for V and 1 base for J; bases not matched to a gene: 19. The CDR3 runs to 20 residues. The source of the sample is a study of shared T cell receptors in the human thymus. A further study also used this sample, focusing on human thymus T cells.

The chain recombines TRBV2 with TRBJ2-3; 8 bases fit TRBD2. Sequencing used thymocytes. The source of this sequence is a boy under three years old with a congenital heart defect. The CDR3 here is CASSGNGRALKGTRTDTQYF. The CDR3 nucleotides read TGTGCCAGCAGTGGAAACGGGAGGGCCCTCAAGGGCACGCGCACAGATACGCAGTATTTT. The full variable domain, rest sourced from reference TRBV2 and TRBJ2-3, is EPEVTQTPSHQVTQMGQEVILRCVPISNHLYFYWYRQILGQKVEFLVSFYNNEISEKSEIFDDQFSVERPDGSNFTLKIRSTKLEDSAMYFCASSGNGRALKGTRTDTQYFGPGTRLTVL.